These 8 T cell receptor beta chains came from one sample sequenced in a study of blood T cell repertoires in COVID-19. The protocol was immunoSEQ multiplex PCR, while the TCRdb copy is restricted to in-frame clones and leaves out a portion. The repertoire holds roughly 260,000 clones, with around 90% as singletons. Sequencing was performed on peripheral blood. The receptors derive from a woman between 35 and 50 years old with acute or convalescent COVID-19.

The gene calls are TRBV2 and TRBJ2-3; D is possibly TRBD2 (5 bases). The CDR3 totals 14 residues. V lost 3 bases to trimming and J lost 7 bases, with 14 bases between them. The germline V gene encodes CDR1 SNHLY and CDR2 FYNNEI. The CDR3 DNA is TGTGCCAGCAGTGATTGGAGCCCGGGGAATACGCAGTATTTT. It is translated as CASSDWSPGNTQYF.

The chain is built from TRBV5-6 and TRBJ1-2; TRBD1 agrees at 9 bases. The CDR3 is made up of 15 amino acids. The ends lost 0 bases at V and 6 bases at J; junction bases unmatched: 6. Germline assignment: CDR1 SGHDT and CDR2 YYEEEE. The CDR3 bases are TGTGCCAGCAGCTTGGTTACAGGGGGCGCGGATGGCTACACCTTC. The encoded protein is CASSLVTGGADGYTF.

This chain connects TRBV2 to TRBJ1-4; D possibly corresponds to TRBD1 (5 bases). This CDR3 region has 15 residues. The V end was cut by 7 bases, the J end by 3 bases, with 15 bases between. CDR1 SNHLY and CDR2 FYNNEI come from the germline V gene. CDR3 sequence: CASTVGRGANEKLFF. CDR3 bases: TGTGCCAGCACCGTCGGCCGGGGGGCTAATGAAAAACTGTTTTTT. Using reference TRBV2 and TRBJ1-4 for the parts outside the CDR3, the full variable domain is EPEVTQTPSHQVTQMGQEVILRCVPISNHLYFYWYRQILGQKVEFLVSFYNNEISEKSEIFDDQFSVERPDGSNFTLKIRSTKLEDSAMYFCASTVGRGANEKLFFGSGTQLSVL.

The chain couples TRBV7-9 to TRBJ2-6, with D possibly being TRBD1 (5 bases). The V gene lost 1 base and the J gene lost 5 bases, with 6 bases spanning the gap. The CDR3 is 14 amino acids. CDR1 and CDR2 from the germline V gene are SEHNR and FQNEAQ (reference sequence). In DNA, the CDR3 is TGTGCCAGCAGCTTAGGGACACGGGCCAACGTCCTGACTTTC. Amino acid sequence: CASSLGTRANVLTF.

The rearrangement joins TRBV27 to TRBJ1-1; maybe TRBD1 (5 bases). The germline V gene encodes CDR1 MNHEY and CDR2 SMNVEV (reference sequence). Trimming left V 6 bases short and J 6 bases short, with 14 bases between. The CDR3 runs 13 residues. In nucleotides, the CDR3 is TGTGCCAGCAGACTCATAGGGGTGCCTGAAGCTTTCTTT. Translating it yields CASRLIGVPEAFF.

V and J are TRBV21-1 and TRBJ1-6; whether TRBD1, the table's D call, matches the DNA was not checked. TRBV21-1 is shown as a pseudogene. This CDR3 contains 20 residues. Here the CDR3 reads CASSPTPLRDRDSYNSPLHF. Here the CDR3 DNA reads TGTGCCAGCAGCCCGACCCCCCTCCGGGACAGGGACTCCTATAATTCACCCCTCCACTTT.

The CDR3 here is CASSRQGAGELFF. CDR3 DNA: TGTGCCAGTTCGCGACAGGGTGCCGGGGAGCTGTTTTTT. The chain employs TRBV6-5 and TRBJ2-2, with 7 bases lining up with TRBD1. J lost 6 bases, V lost 9 bases, and 7 bases had no gene match. This CDR3 contains 13 residues. Germline loops: CDR1 MNHEY, CDR2 SVGAGI.

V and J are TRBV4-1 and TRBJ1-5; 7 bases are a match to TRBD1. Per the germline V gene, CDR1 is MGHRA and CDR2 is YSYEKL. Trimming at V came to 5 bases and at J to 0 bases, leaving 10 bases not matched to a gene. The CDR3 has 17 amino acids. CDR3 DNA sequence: TGCGCCAGCAGCATGAAGACAGGGTCAGATAGCAATCAGCCCCAGCATTTT. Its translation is CASSMKTGSDSNQPQHF.